Following are 8 T cell receptor beta chains from one sample sequenced in a study of PD-1 blockade in classical Hodgkin lymphoma. The time point is: cycle 4 day 1 (C4D1), after less than 7 weeks of nivolumab. All the patients suffered relapse after autologous stem cell transplantation, and brentuximab vedotin exposure differed. Profiled with immunoSEQ multiplex PCR; TCRdb holds only in-frame clones, not every one. Among about 89,000 clones, over 75% were seen once, and the ten largest hold approximately 2.9%. The specimen was peripheral blood mononuclear cells (PBMCs), collected before the fourth cycle of nivolumab. Receptor source: a human donor with classical Hodgkin lymphoma.

This chain joins TRBV19 and TRBJ1-2, with TRBD1 identical over 8 bases. The ends lost 7 bases at V and 3 bases at J; junction bases unmatched: 28. This CDR3 region has 21 residues. Germline V gene lookup returns CDR1 LNHDA and CDR2 SQIVND (reference sequence). CDR3 in DNA: TGTGCCAGTACATACGGGGCAGGGGGCACCCTCTCGCGGCCTGGAGACTATGGCTACACCTTC. This codes for CASTYGAGGTLSRPGDYGYTF.

The chain links TRBV16 to TRBJ2-7, with 11 bases identical to TRBD1. V dropped 0 bases and J dropped 4; count of bases not matched to a gene: 2. Germline V CDR1 and CDR2: KGHSY, FQNENV. The CDR3 sequence is 15 residues long. The chain's CDR3 is CASSQSGQGGYEQYF. The CDR3 region has the DNA TGTGCCAGCAGCCAATCGGGACAGGGGGGGTACGAGCAGTACTTC.

V is TRBV5-1 and J is TRBJ1-2, with TRBD1 as a possible D gene (5 bases). The CDR3 is made up of 15 amino acids. V gave up 8 bases and J gave up 0 bases, with 17 bases separating them. Germline V CDR1 and CDR2: SGHRS, YFSETQ. The CDR3 loop reads CASLGTGGTNYGYTF. CDR3 in DNA: TGCGCCAGTCTCGGAACCGGGGGGACTAACTATGGCTACACCTTC.

The chain employs TRBV21-1 and TRBJ1-2. TRBV21-1 is classified as a pseudogene. The CDR3 has 15 residues. The CDR3: CASSKKKAHNYGYTF. CDR3 in DNA: TGTGCCAGCAGCAAAAAGAAGGCCCATAACTATGGCTACACCTTC.

This clone appeared once. V gene TRBV6-6 combines with J gene TRBJ2-5, with 8 bases aligning to TRBD2. The germline CDR1 and CDR2 sequences are MNHNY and SVGAGI (reference sequence). The CDR3 is 16 residues long. The ends lost 0 bases at V and 7 bases at J; junction bases unmatched: 10. DNA of the CDR3: TGTGCCAGCAGTTACTCTCGCGGGGGGCCCTACGGGACCCAGTACTTC. Its protein is CASSYSRGGPYGTQYF.

The J gene is TRBJ1-1, the V gene TRBV29-1; 8 nucleotides match TRBD1. The germline V gene has CDR1 SQVTM and CDR2 ANQGSEA. The CDR3 totals 13 residues. The ends lost 5 bases at V and 5 bases at J; junction bases unmatched: 7. CDR3 sequence: CSVPPRTGTEAFF. CDR3 in DNA: TGCAGCGTTCCACCTCGGACAGGGACTGAAGCTTTCTTT.

The chain joins TRBV9 to TRBJ2-1; tentative D call: TRBD2 (6 bases). Trimming removed 3 bases from V and 2 bases from J, with 18 bases in between. The CDR3 runs 17 residues. Germline V CDR1 and CDR2: SGDLS, YYNGEE. This CDR3 is CASSASGRGPAYNEQFF. The CDR3 nucleotides read TGTGCCAGCAGCGCCTCGGGGCGGGGTCCTGCCTACAATGAGCAGTTCTTC.

The chain combines TRBV6-4 with TRBJ1-1; no definite D call. The germline gives CDR1 MRHNA, CDR2 SNTAGT. This CDR3 region has 15 residues. Trimming removed 8 bases at V and 1 base at J, with 17 bases between. CDR3 nucleotide sequence: TGTGCCAGCTCCGAGACTGGGGAACCGAACACTGAAGCTTTCTTT. It translates to CASSETGEPNTEAFF.